A single sample gave rise to the 14 T cell receptor beta chains below, sequenced in a study of a mutant IDH1 vaccine in newly diagnosed glioma. Their specific antigens are unknown. The time point was: week 5, during vaccination. Each dose delivered 300 ug of mutant IDH1 20-mer peptide subcutaneously with imiquimod. Some clones are missing from TCRdb's copy, which holds only in-frame ones; the method was immunoSEQ multiplex PCR. This sample carries tens of thousands of clones, 90% to 95% of them seen once, and the ten largest clones take approximately 0.58%. The input for sequencing was PBMCs, taken from a glioma patient whose treatment included an IDH1 peptide vaccine. The source is a woman aged 50 to 60 with glioma.

The chain employs TRBV27 and TRBJ2-5; D uncertain. The J call is in doubt because the DNA end fits TRBJ2-7 better. From germline, CDR1 is MNHEY and CDR2 SMNVEV (reference sequence). The CDR3 contains 15 residues. The CDR3 nucleotides read TGTGCCAGCAGTTTAGCTCTGGGTATAGGCTACGAGCAGTACTTC. Residues: CASSLALGIGYEQYF.

The chain has TRBV30 and TRBJ1-3; 9 bases agree with TRBD1. J gave up 3 bases and V 3 bases, and 9 bases lay outside the gene matches. Germline assignment: CDR1 GTSNPN and CDR2 SVGIG (reference sequence). The CDR3 length is 16 residues. The chain's CDR3 is CAWRPFTGGYGNTIYF. The CDR3, as DNA: TGTGCCTGGAGACCCTTCACAGGGGGCTATGGAAACACCATATATTTT. The full variable domain, completed using reference TRBV30 and TRBJ1-3, is SQTIHQWPATLVQPVGSPLSLECTVEGTSNPNLYWYRQAAGRGLQLLFYSVGIGQISSEVPQNLSASRPQDRQFILSSKKLLLSDSGFYLCAWRPFTGGYGNTIYFGEGSWLTVV.

The chain carries TRBV10-3 and TRBJ2-6; D is undetermined. Germline V CDR1 and CDR2: ENHRY, SYGVKD. V lost 8 bases and J 2 bases, leaving 13 bases between the germline ends. The CDR3 consists of 15 residues. DNA of the CDR3: TGTGCCATCCAGGACCCTTCGGCTGGGGCCAACGTCCTGACTTTC. This gives the protein CAIQDPSAGANVLTF.

The chain joins TRBV5-1 to TRBJ2-2; possible D gene TRBD2, 5 bases. Germline CDR1 reads SGHRS; CDR2 reads YFSETQ. V gave up 4 bases and J gave up 10 bases, with 23 bases separating them. The CDR3 length is 16 residues. CDR3 nucleotides: TGCGCCAGCAGCCGCCTCGAGGGCGCCCCCGAGAAGGAGCTGTTTTTT. Residues: CASSRLEGAPEKELFF.

V and J are TRBV5-1 and TRBJ2-2, with TRBD1 identical over 11 bases. J was trimmed by 4 bases and V by 5 bases; bases with no gene match: 10. This CDR3 contains 17 residues. CDR1 SGHRS and CDR2 YFSETQ come from the germline V gene. This chain's CDR3 is CASRPTPGTGGTGELFF. In DNA form, the CDR3 reads TGCGCCAGCAGACCCACCCCCGGGACAGGGGGCACCGGGGAGCTGTTTTTT.

This clone was seen once. This chain connects TRBV4-1 to TRBJ1-5; TRBD1 is a possible D gene (6 bases). V lost 2 bases and J lost 0, with 14 bases in between. This CDR3 spans 17 amino acids. The germline gives CDR1 MGHRA, CDR2 YSYEKL. In DNA, the CDR3 is TGCGCCAGCAGCCAAAAATCCGGGACACATAGCAATCAGCCCCAGCATTTT. Translation: CASSQKSGTHSNQPQHF.

This clone was detected only once. This chain connects TRBV27 to TRBJ1-5; TRBD1 matches 7 bases. CDR1 is MNHEY and CDR2 is SMNVEV in the germline V gene (reference sequence). This CDR3 has 15 amino acids. The ends lost 7 bases at V and 7 bases at J; junction bases unmatched: 13. The CDR3 DNA reads as TGTGCCAGCAAGGGGGTTGGGACAGTCGGCCAGCCCCAGCATTTT. Protein sequence: CASKGVGTVGQPQHF.

V is TRBV4-1 and J is TRBJ2-5, with D possibly matching TRBD1 (6 bases). This CDR3 has 14 amino acids. V was shortened by 1 base and J by 6 bases, with 12 bases between the two germline ends. The germline V gene has CDR1 MGHRA and CDR2 YSYEKL. The CDR3 here is CASSQATGRQTQYF. The CDR3 bases are TGCGCCAGCAGCCAAGCGACAGGCCGGCAGACCCAGTACTTC.

This clone has just a few counts. This chain connects TRBV5-4 to TRBJ1-4; D is unclear. The CDR3 loop spans 13 amino acids. Looked up from germline, CDR1 is SGHNT and CDR2 is YYREEE (reference sequence). Trimming removed 2 bases from V and 8 bases from J, with 10 bases in between. CDR3 sequence reads: CASSFIPSEKLFF. DNA for the CDR3: TGTGCCAGCAGCTTTATTCCGTCGGAAAAACTGTTTTTT.

The chain links TRBV9 to TRBJ2-3; 11 bases are a match to TRBD2. Germline CDR1 is SGDLS and CDR2 is YYNGEE. CDR3 size: 15 residues. V gave up 3 bases and J gave up 9 bases; unmatched junction bases: 9. As DNA, the CDR3 is TGTGCCAGCAGCGCTAGCCTAGCGGGAGGAGGAACGCAGTATTTT. This translates into CASSASLAGGGTQYF. Full variable domain (rest looked up from reference TRBV9 and TRBJ2-3): DSGVTQTPKHLITATGQRVTLRCSPRSGDLSVYWYQQSLDQGLQFLIQYYNGEERAKGNILERFSAQQFPDLHSELNLSSLELGDSALYFCASSASLAGGGTQYFGPGTRLTVL.

Concerning this clone: The same CDR3 arises from other DNA sequences in this sample as well. This sequence joins TRBV28 and TRBJ1-5; D is unresolved. V was trimmed by 3 bases and J by 2 bases, leaving 8 bases between them. The CDR3 consists of 14 residues. Germline V gives CDR1 MDHEN, CDR2 SYDVKM. The CDR3 protein is CASSLGQGNQPQHF. The CDR3 region has the DNA TGTGCCAGCAGTTTGGGTCAAGGCAATCAGCCCCAGCATTTT. The full variable domain, in which reference TRBV28 and TRBJ1-5 provide the parts outside the CDR3, is DVKVTQSSRYLVKRTGEKVFLECVQDMDHENMFWYRQDPGLGLRLIYFSYDVKMKEKGDIPEGYSVSREKKERFSLILESASTNQTSMYLCASSLGQGNQPQHFGDGTRLSIL.

The count of this clone is one. The chain has TRBV5-1 and TRBJ2-3, with 9 bases lining up with TRBD1. Germline V gene data show CDR1 as SGHRS and CDR2 as YFSETQ. Unmatched junction bases numbered 3, after V lost 1 base and J lost 3 bases. The CDR3 is 15 amino acids. CDR3 nucleotide sequence: TGCGCCAGCAGCTTGAGTGGACAGGGGACAGATACGCAGTATTTT. Translated: CASSLSGQGTDTQYF.

The chain employs TRBV28 and TRBJ1-1; no clear D. This CDR3 contains 12 residues. The germline V and J ends were trimmed by 2 bases and 4 bases, with 5 bases remaining between them. Germline lookup yields CDR1 MDHEN and CDR2 SYDVKM. The CDR3 loop reads CASSLSFTEAFF. The CDR3 DNA reads as TGTGCCAGCAGTTTAAGTTTCACTGAAGCTTTCTTT.

This clone was seen more than once but under ten times. The chain has TRBV30 and TRBJ1-5, with D hard to call. This CDR3 spans 15 amino acids. Germline V CDR1 and CDR2: GTSNPN, SVGIG (reference sequence). V lost 2 bases to trimming and J lost 0 bases, with 11 bases between them. CDR3: CAWSQGEYSNQPQHF. CDR3 sequence (DNA): TGTGCCTGGAGTCAAGGCGAGTATAGCAATCAGCCCCAGCATTTT.